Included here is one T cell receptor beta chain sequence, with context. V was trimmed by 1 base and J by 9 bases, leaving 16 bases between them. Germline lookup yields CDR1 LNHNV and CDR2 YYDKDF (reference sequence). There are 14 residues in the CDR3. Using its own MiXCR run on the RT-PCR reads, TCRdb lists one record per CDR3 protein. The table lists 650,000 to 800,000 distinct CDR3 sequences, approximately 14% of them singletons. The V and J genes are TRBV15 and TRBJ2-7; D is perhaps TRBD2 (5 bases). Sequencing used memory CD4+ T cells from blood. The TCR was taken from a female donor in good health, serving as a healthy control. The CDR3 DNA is TGTGCCACCAGCAGAGGAGGGCTAGCCTCAGGGCAGTACTTC. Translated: CATSRGGLASGQYF.